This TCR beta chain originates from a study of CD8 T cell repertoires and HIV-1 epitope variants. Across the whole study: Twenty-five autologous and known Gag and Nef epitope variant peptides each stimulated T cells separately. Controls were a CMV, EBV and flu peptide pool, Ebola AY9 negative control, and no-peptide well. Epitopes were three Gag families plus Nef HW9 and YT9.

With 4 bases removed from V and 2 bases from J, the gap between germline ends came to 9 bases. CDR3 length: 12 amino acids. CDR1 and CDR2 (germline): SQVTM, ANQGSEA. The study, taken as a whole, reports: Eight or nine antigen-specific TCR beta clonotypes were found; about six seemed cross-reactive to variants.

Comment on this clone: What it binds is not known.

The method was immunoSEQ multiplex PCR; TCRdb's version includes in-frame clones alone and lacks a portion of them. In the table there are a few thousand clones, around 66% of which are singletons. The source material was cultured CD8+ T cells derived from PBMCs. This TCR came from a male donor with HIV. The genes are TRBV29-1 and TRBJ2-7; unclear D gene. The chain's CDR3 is CSVAADPYEQYF. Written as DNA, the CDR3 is TGCAGCGTTGCGGCAGACCCCTACGAGCAGTACTTC.